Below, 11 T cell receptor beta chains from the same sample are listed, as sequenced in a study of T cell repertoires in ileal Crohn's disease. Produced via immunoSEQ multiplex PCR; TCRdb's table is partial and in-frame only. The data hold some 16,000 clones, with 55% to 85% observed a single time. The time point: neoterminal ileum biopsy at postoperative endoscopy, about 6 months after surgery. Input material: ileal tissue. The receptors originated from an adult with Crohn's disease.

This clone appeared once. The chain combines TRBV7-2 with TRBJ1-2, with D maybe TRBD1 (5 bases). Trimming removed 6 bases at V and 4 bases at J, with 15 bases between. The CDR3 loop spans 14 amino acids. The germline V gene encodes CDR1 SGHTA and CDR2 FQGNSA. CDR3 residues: CASSEDMMSYGYTF. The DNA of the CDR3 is TGTGCCAGCAGTGAGGACATGATGTCCTATGGCTACACCTTC.

The CDR3 loop is CASSRGGFSNQPQHF. CDR3 coding DNA: TGTGCCAGCAGCCGGGGGGGGTTTAGCAATCAGCCCCAGCATTTT. The V call is TRBV6-5, the J call TRBJ1-5, with D tentatively TRBD1 (5 bases). The CDR3 extends over 15 amino acids. V shed 6 bases and J shed 0 bases, with 12 bases lying between them. The germline V gene encodes CDR1 MNHEY and CDR2 SVGAGI.

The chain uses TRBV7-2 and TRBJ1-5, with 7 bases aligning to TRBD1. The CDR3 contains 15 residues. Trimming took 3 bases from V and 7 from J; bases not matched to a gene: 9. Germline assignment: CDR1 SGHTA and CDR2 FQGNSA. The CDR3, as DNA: TGTGCCAGCAGCTTGGAGGGGGCCTTTCCACAGCCCCAGCATTTT. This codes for CASSLEGAFPQPQHF.

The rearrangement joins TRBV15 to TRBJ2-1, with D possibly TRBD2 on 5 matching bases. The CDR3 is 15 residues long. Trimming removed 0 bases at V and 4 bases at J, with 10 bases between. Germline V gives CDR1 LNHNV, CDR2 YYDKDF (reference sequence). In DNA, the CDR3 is TGTGCCACCAGCAGAGATGTACTAGATTACAATGAGCAGTTCTTC. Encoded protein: CATSRDVLDYNEQFF. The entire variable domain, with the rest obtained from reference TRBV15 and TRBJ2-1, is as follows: DAMVIQNPRYQVTQFGKPVTLSCSQTLNHNVMYWYQQKSSQAPKLLFHYYDKDFNNEADTPDNFQSRRPNTSFCFLDIRSPGLGDTAMYLCATSRDVLDYNEQFFGPGTRLTVL.

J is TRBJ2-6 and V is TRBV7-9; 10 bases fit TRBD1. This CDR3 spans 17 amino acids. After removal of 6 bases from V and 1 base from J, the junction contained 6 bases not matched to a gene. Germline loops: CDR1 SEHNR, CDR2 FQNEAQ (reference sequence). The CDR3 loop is CASREDRGASGANVLTF. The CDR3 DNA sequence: TGTGCCAGCAGGGAGGACAGGGGGGCTTCTGGGGCCAACGTCCTGACTTTC.

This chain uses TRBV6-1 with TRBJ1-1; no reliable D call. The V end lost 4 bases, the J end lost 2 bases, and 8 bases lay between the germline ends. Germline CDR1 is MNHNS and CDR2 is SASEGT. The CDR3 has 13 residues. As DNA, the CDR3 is TGTGCCAGCAGTGCATACATAAACACTGAAGCTTTCTTT. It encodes CASSAYINTEAFF.

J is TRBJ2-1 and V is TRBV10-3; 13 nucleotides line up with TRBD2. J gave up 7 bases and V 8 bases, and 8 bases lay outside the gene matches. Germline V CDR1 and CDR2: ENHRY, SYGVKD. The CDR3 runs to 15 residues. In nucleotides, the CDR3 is TGTGCCATCGGGGAACTAGCGGGGGGGCGTAATGAGCAGTTCTTC. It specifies CAIGELAGGRNEQFF.

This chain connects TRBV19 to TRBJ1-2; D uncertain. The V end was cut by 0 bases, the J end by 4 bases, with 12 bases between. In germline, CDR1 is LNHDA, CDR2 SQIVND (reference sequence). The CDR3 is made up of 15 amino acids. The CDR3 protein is CASSIDNGATYGYTF. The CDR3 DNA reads TGTGCCAGTAGTATAGATAATGGAGCAACCTATGGCTACACCTTC.

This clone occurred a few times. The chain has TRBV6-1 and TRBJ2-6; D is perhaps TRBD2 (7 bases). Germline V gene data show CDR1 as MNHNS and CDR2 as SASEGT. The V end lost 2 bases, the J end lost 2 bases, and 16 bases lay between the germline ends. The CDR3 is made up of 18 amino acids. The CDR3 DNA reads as TGTGCCAGCAGTGAACGATTTGCCGGGGGGCCTGGGGCCAACGTCCTGACTTTC. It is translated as CASSERFAGGPGANVLTF.

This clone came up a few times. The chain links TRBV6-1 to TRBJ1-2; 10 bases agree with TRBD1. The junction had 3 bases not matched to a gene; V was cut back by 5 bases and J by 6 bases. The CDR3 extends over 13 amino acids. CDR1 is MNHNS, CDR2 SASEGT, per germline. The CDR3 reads CASSPGTGDGYTF. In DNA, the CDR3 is TGTGCCAGCAGTCCGGGGACAGGGGATGGCTACACCTTC.

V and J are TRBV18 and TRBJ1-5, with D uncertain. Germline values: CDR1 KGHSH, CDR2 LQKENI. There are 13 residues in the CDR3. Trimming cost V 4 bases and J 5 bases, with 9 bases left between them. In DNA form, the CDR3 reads TGTGCCAGCTCACAGGGAGGCGATCAGCCCCAGCATTTT. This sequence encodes CASSQGGDQPQHF.